The next 14 T cell receptor beta chains were all read from a single sample in a study of blood T cell repertoires in COVID-19. Some clones are missing from TCRdb's copy, which holds only in-frame ones; the method was immunoSEQ multiplex PCR. The sample consists of about 200,000 clones, approximately 86% of them appearing once. The material sequenced was peripheral blood. The receptors here all came from a man aged 55 to 70 with acute or convalescent COVID-19.

The chain employs TRBV9 and TRBJ2-5; 11 bases are a match to TRBD1. The CDR3 is 15 residues long. J was trimmed by 5 bases and V by 4 bases; bases with no gene match: 7. The germline V gene has CDR1 SGDLS and CDR2 YYNGEE. The CDR3 sequence: CASSPGQGAFETQYF. The CDR3 DNA sequence: TGTGCCAGCAGCCCAGGACAGGGGGCGTTTGAGACCCAGTACTTC.

The table lists this clone with a count of one. The CDR3 here is CASSQGTSGVENEQFF. The DNA of the CDR3 is TGTGCCAGCAGCCAAGGAACTAGCGGGGTGGAAAATGAGCAGTTCTTC. V gene TRBV3-1 (or the pseudogene TRBV3-2) combines with J gene TRBJ2-1; 10 nucleotides align to TRBD2. V lost 1 base, J lost 7 bases, and 7 bases stayed unmatched. This CDR3 region has 16 residues. Germline lookup yields CDR1 LGHDT and CDR2 YNNKEL (reference sequence).

The V gene is TRBV18, the J gene TRBJ2-3; D perhaps matches TRBD1 (6 bases). Germline V gene data show CDR1 as KGHSH and CDR2 as LQKENI. This CDR3 has 14 amino acids. V gave up 2 bases and J gave up 6 bases, with 12 bases separating them. As DNA, the CDR3 is TGTGCCAGCTCACCATCTTACAGGGATGATACGCAGTATTTT. Translation: CASSPSYRDDTQYF.

This chain joins TRBV6-5 and TRBJ2-7; 7 bases line up with TRBD1. CDR3 length: 15 residues. Germline CDR1 MNHEY, CDR2 SVGAGI. The V gene end was trimmed by 6 bases and the J gene end by 3 bases; junction bases not matched to a gene: 11. The CDR3 DNA reads TGTGCCAGCAGCTCTCCCGGGACAGCCCACTACGAGCAGTACTTC. This codes for CASSSPGTAHYEQYF.

The rearrangement links TRBV5-4 to TRBJ2-5; D perhaps matches TRBD1 (6 bases). Germline V CDR1 and CDR2: SGHNT, YYREEE (reference sequence). The CDR3 covers 16 residues. Trimming stripped 0 bases from V and 1 base from J, with 13 bases between. In nucleotides, the CDR3 is TGTGCCAGCAGCTTGGCGCCTTTAGGGGGCCAAGAGACCCAGTACTTC. Translation gives CASSLAPLGGQETQYF.

The chain is built from TRBV18 and TRBJ2-1, with a possible D match to TRBD2 (6 bases). Looked up from germline, CDR1 is KGHSH and CDR2 is LQKENI. Trimming removed 5 bases at V and 6 bases at J, with 20 bases between. CDR3 length equals 16 residues. CDR3 residues: CASSTRSGGGSNEQFF. The CDR3 nucleotides are TGTGCCAGCTCAACCCGGTCCGGGGGAGGATCCAATGAGCAGTTCTTC.

The chain is built from TRBV11-2 and TRBJ1-3; possibly TRBD1 for D (5 bases). Looked up from germline, CDR1 is SGHAT and CDR2 is FQNNGV. Trimming pared 2 bases from V and 13 bases from J, leaving 9 bases between. The CDR3 spans 11 residues. The CDR3 reads CASSLRDSIYF. Here the CDR3 DNA reads TGTGCCAGCAGCTTACGGGACTCAATATATTTT.

This chain uses TRBV4-1 with TRBJ1-2; the D is unclear. Looked up from germline, CDR1 is MGHRA and CDR2 is YSYEKL. This CDR3 comprises 15 residues. Trimming pared 0 bases from V and 7 bases from J, leaving 15 bases between. CDR3 in DNA: TGCGCCAGCAGCCAAGAGACCGGAGCCGGGAGTGGCTACACCTTC. Its translation: CASSQETGAGSGYTF.

V is TRBV28 and J is TRBJ2-1; maybe TRBD1 (6 bases). Between the trimmed V and J ends, which lost 5 bases and 7 bases, there was a span of 18 bases. This CDR3 region has 15 residues. Looked up from germline, CDR1 is MDHEN and CDR2 is SYDVKM. The CDR3 protein is CASSPARTVQNEQFF. The CDR3 region has the DNA TGTGCCAGCAGTCCGGCTCGGACAGTTCAGAATGAGCAGTTCTTC.

The rearrangement uses TRBV3-1 (or the pseudogene TRBV3-2) and TRBJ1-1; no clear D gene. The V end was cut by 6 bases, the J end by 3 bases, with 17 bases between. The CDR3 length is 15 residues. Germline V gene data show CDR1 as LGHDT and CDR2 as YNNKEL (reference sequence). The CDR3 DNA reads TGTGCCAGCAGTCTACGAAGAGGGAGGGACACTGAAGCTTTCTTT. This sequence encodes CASSLRRGRDTEAFF.

The chain joins TRBV3-1 (or the pseudogene TRBV3-2) to TRBJ1-2; D is unresolved. Germline V lookup: CDR1 LGHDT, CDR2 YNNKEL (reference sequence). V shed 4 bases and J shed 0 bases, with 9 bases lying between them. This CDR3 contains 14 residues. CDR3 DNA: TGTGCCAGCAGCCTACTGGGCGCTAACTATGGCTACACCTTC. It codes for CASSLLGANYGYTF.

The J gene is TRBJ1-2, the V gene TRBV28; D is ambiguous. CDR3 length: 13 amino acids. Germline assignment: CDR1 MDHEN and CDR2 SYDVKM. Trimming shortened V by 3 bases and J by 5 bases, and 10 bases separated the two germline ends. The CDR3: CASSFVQPYGYTF. The CDR3 DNA reads as TGTGCCAGCAGTTTTGTACAGCCATATGGCTACACCTTC.

CDR3 nucleotides: TGTGCCAGCACCACTAGCCTAAACGGGGAGCTGTTTTTT. Residues: CASTTSLNGELFF. The V and J genes are TRBV3-1 (or the pseudogene TRBV3-2) and TRBJ2-2; tentative D call: TRBD2 (6 bases). Germline V gene data show CDR1 as LGHDT and CDR2 as YNNKEL (reference sequence). V gave up 7 bases and J gave up 7 bases, with 13 bases separating them. The CDR3 runs to 13 residues.

The chain combines TRBV6-5 with TRBJ1-1; 11 nucleotides line up with TRBD1. The ends lost 5 bases at V and 3 bases at J; junction bases unmatched: 5. The V gene's germline CDR1 is MNHEY and CDR2 SVGAGI. This CDR3 spans 15 amino acids. In DNA, the CDR3 is TGTGCCAGCAGTCCGGGGACAGGGGGGGACACTGAAGCTTTCTTT. Its protein is CASSPGTGGDTEAFF.